This T cell receptor (beta chain) was recovered during a study of radiation and T cells in renal cell carcinoma. Comment on this clone: As yet, its antigen is unknown.

Regarding the study as a whole: Pretreatment tumor biopsies were lacking, so baseline clonotypes are unknown. From baseline, blood top tumor clonotypes peaked at 2 weeks post-radiation.

This CDR3 comprises 15 residues. Germline V lookup: CDR1 SNHLY, CDR2 FYNNEI. The V segment lost 7 bases and the J segment 1 base; nucleotides outside the gene matches: 5. Stated time point: blood 4 weeks post-SBRT, at nephrectomy. Treatment specified: 15 Gy SBRT to primary tumor, nephrectomy 4 weeks later. Nephrectomy followed 15 Gy stereotactic body radiation by 4 weeks. After SBRT, blood was collected at 2 and 4 weeks, plus baseline. Sequencing was performed with immunoSEQ multiplex PCR; in TCRdb, only in-frame clones are kept and a portion is missing. The sample contains over 60,000 clones, roughly 85% of which appear only once.

The chain combines TRBV2 with TRBJ2-1; 9 nucleotides align to TRBD1. The clonotype comes from a woman aged 60-70 years with renal cell carcinoma. The input for sequencing was blood, taken from a patient whose treatment included radiotherapy and nephrectomy. In nucleotides, the CDR3 is TGTGCCAGCACAGGACAGGGGTTATCCTACAATGAGCAGTTCTTC. It is translated as CASTGQGLSYNEQFF.